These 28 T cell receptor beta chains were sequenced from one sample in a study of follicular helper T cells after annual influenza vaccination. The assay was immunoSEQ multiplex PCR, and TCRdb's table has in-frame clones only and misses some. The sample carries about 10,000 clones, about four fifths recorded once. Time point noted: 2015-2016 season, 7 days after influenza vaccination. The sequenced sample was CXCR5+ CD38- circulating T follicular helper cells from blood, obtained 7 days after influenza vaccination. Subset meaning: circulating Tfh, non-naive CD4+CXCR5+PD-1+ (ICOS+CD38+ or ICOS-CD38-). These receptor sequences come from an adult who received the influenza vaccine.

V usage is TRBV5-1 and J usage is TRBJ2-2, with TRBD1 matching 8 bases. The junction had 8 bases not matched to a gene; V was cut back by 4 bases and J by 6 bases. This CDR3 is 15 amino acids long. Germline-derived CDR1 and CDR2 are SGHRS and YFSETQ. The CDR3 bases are TGCGCCAGCAGCACCGGACAGGGTATGGCCGGGGAGCTGTTTTTT. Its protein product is CASSTGQGMAGELFF.

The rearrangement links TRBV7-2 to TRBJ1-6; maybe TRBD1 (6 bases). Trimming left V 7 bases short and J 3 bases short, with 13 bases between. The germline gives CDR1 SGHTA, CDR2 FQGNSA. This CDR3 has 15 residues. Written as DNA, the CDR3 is TGTGCCAGCACCTCGGGGGCGAACTATAATTCACCCCTCCACTTT. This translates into CASTSGANYNSPLHF.

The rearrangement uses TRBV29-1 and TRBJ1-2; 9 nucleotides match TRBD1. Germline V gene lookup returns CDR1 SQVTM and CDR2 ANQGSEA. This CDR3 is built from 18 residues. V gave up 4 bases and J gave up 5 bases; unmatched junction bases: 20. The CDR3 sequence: CSVVPLTGTGPVGYGYTF. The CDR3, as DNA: TGCAGCGTTGTCCCGTTAACCGGGACAGGGCCGGTAGGGTATGGCTACACCTTC.

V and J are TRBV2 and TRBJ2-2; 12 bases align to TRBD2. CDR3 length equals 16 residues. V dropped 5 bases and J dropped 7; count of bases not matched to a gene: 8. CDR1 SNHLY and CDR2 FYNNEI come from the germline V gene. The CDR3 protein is CASSPLAGGPDGELFF. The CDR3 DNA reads TGTGCCAGCAGTCCCCTAGCGGGGGGGCCGGACGGGGAGCTGTTTTTT.

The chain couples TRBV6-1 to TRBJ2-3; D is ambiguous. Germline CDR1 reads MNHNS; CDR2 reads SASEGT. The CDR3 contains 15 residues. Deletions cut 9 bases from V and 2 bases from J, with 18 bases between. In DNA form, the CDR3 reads TGTGCCAGTAATCTCGGGCCCGCTTTCACAGATACGCAGTATTTT. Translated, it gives CASNLGPAFTDTQYF.

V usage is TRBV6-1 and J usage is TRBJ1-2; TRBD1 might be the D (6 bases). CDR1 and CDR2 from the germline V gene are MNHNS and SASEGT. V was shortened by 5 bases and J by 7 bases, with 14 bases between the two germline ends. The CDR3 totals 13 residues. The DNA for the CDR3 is TGTGCCAGCAGTACCGGGACATTAGTTGGCTACACCTTC. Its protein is CASSTGTLVGYTF.

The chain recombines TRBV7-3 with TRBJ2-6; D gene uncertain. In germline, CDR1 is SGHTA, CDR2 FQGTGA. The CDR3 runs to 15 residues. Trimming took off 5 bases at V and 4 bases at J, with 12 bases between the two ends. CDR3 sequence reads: CASSPRHSGANVLTF. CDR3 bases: TGTGCCAGCAGCCCAAGGCATTCCGGGGCCAACGTCCTGACTTTC.

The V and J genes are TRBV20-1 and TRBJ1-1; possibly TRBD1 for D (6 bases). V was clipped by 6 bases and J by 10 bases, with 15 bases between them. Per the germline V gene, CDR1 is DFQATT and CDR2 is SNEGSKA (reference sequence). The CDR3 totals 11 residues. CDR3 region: CSANRELVAFF. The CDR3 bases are TGCAGTGCCAACAGGGAGTTGGTAGCTTTCTTT.

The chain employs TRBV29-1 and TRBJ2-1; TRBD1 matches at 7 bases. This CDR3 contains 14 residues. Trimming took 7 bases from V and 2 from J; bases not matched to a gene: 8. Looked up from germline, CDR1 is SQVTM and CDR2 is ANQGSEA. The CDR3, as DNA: TGCAGCGGATCCCGGGACAGCCCCTACAATGAGCAGTTCTTC. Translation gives CSGSRDSPYNEQFF.

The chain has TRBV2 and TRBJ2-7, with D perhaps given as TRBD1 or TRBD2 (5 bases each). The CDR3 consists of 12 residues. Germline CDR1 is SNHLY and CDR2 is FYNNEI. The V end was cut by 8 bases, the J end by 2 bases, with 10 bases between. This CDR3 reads CASRDVTYEQYF. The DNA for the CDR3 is TGTGCCAGCCGGGACGTTACCTACGAGCAGTACTTC.

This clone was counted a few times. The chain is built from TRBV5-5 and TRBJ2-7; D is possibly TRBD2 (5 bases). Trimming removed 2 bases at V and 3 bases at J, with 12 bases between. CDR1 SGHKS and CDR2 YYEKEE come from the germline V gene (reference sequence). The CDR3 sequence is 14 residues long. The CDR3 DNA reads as TGTGCCAGCAGCTTACGAGGGATGGACTACGAGCAGTACTTC. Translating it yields CASSLRGMDYEQYF.

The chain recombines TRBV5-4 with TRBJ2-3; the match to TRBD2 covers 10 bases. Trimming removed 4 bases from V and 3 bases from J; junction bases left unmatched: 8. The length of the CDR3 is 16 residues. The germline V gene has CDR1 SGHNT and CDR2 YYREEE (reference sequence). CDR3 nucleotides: TGTGCCAGCAGCCCCAAAGCGGGGGGGTCTACAGATACGCAGTATTTT. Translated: CASSPKAGGSTDTQYF.

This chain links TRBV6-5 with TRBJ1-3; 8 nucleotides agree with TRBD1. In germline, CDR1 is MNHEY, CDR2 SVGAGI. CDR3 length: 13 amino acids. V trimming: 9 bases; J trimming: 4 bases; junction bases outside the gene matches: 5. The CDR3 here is CASQGAAGNTIYF. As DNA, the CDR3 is TGTGCCAGTCAGGGGGCCGCAGGAAACACCATATATTTT.

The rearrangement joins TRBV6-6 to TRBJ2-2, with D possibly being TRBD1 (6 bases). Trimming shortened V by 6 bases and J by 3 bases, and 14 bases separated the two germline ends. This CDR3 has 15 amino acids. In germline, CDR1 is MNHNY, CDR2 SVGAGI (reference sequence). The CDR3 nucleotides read TGTGCCAGCAGGTACACAGGGAAGGACACCGGGGAGCTGTTTTTT. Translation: CASRYTGKDTGELFF.

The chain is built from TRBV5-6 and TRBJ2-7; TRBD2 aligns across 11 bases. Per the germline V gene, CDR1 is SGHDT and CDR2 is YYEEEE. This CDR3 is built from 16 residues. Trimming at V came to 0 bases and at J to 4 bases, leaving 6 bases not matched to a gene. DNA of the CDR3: TGTGCCAGCAGCTTGGATAGCGGGGGGGCCGTTTACGAGCAGTACTTC. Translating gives CASSLDSGGAVYEQYF.

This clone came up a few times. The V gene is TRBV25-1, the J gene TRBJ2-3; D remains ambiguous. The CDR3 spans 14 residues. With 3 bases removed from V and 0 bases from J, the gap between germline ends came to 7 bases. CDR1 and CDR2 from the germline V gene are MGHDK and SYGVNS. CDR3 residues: CASSDIRSTDTQYF. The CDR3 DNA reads TGTGCCAGCAGTGATATCAGGAGCACAGATACGCAGTATTTT.

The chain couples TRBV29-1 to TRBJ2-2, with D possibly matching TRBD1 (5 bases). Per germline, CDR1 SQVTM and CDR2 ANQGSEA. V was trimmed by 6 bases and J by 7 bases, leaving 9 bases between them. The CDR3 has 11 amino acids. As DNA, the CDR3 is TGCAGCGTCATGACAGTCGGGGAGCTGTTTTTT. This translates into CSVMTVGELFF.

The CDR3 sequence is CASSYADRDTEAFF. CDR3 bases: TGTGCCAGCAGTTACGCGGACAGGGACACTGAAGCTTTCTTT. The chain joins TRBV6-5 to TRBJ1-1; 8 nucleotides line up with TRBD1. CDR1 and CDR2 from the germline V gene are MNHEY and SVGAGI. The V gene end was trimmed by 2 bases and the J gene end by 3 bases; junction bases not matched to a gene: 2. This CDR3 comprises 14 residues.

This chain's CDR3 is CASSSQVGQEAFF. The DNA for the CDR3 is TGTGCCAGCAGCTCCCAGGTGGGTCAAGAAGCTTTCTTT. The chain combines TRBV7-9 with TRBJ1-1; D call uncertain. The germline V gene has CDR1 SEHNR and CDR2 FQNEAQ (reference sequence). The CDR3 has 13 residues. V lost 4 bases to trimming and J lost 8 bases, with 14 bases between them. Full variable domain (missing parts from reference TRBV7-9 and TRBJ1-1): DTGVSQNPRHKITKRGQNVTFRCDPISEHNRLYWYRQTLGQGPEFLTYFQNEAQLEKSRLLSDRFSAERPKGSFSTLEIQRTEQGDSAMYLCASSSQVGQEAFFGQGTRLTVV.

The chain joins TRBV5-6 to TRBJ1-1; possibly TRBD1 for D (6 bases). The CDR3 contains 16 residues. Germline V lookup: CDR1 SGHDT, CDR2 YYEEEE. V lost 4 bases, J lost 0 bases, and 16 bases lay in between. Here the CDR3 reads CASSLRVGAMNTEAFF. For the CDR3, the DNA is TGTGCCAGCAGCCTCAGGGTGGGGGCCATGAACACTGAAGCTTTCTTT. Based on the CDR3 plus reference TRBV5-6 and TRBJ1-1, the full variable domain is DAGVTQSPTHLIKTRGQQVTLRCSPKSGHDTVSWYQQALGQGPQFIFQYYEEEERQRGNFPDRFSGHQFPNYSSELNVNALLLGDSALYLCASSLRVGAMNTEAFFGQGTRLTVV.

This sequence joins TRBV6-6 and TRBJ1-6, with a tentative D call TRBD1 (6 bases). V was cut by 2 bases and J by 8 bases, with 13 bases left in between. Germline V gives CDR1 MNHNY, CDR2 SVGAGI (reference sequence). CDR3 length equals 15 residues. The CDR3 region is CASSYKPGADSPLHF. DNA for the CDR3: TGTGCCAGCAGTTACAAGCCGGGGGCCGATTCACCCCTCCACTTT.

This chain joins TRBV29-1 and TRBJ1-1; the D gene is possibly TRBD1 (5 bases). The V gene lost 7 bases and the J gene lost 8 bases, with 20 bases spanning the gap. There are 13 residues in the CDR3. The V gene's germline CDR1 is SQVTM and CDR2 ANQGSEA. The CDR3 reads CSASTYGAEEAFF. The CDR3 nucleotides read TGCAGCGCCTCCACCTACGGGGCAGAAGAAGCTTTCTTT.

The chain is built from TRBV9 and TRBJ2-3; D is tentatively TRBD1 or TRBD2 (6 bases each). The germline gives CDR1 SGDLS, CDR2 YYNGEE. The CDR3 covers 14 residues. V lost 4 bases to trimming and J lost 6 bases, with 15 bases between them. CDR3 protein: CASSKGGLGDTQYF. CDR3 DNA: TGTGCCAGCAGCAAGGGGGGATTAGGTGATACGCAGTATTTT. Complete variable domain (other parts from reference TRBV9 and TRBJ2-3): DSGVTQTPKHLITATGQRVTLRCSPRSGDLSVYWYQQSLDQGLQFLIQYYNGEERAKGNILERFSAQQFPDLHSELNLSSLELGDSALYFCASSKGGLGDTQYFGPGTRLTVL.

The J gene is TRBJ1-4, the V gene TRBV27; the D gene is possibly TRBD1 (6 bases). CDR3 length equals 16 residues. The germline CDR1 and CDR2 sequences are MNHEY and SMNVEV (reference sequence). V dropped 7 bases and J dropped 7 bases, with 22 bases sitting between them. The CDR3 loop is CASTRLGQEGGEKLFF. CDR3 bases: TGTGCCAGCACTCGTCTCGGGCAGGAGGGGGGTGAAAAACTGTTTTTT.

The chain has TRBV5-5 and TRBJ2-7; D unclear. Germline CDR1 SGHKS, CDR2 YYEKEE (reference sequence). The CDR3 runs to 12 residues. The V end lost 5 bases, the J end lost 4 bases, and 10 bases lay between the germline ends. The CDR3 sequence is CASRSDTYEQYF. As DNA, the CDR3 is TGTGCCAGCAGATCCGACACTTACGAGCAGTACTTC.

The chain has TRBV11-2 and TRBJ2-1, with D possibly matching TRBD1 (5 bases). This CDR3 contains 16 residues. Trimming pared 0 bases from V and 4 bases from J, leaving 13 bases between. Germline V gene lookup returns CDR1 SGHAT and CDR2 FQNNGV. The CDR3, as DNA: TGTGCCAGCAGCTTAGATCAGGGCTTTGGATACAATGAGCAGTTCTTC. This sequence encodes CASSLDQGFGYNEQFF.

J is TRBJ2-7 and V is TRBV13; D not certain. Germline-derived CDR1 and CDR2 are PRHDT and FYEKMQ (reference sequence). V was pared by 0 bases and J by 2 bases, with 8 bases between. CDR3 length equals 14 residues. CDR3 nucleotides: TGTGCCAGCAGCTTAGGACAGTGGACCTACGAGCAGTACTTC. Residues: CASSLGQWTYEQYF.

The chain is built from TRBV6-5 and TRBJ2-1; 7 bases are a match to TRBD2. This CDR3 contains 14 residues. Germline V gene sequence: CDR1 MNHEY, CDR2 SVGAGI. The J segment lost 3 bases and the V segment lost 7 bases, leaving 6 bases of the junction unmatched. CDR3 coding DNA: TGTGCCAGCACCCGGGGGGAACGCTACAATGAGCAGTTCTTC. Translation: CASTRGERYNEQFF.